The source of this T cell receptor beta chain is a study of T-cell reconstitution after alpha-beta-depleted transplantation in children. CDR3 length: 14 residues. Trimming took 3 bases from V and 4 from J, leaving 12 bases between them. Germline V CDR1 and CDR2: MNHEY, SVGAGI. For TCRbeta, the library was prepared with unique molecular identifiers. Each CDR3 protein is one row after TCRdb ran MiXCR on the PCR reads. This table has nearly 550,000 distinct CDR3 sequences, roughly 18% appearing once. The sequence was collected from a human donor who donated a stem cell graft to a child with acute lymphoblastic leukemia. The chain joins TRBV6-5 to TRBJ1-2; D unresolved. The input for sequencing was PBMCs from the stem cell graft donor, taken from the stem cell graft. This chain's CDR3 is CASSYAKAGYGYTF. The CDR3 DNA reads TGTGCCAGCAGTTATGCAAAGGCCGGCTATGGCTACACCTTC.